This paragraph reports one T cell receptor (beta chain). What it binds is not known. The sequenced patients had an expansion of CD8+CD57+ cells seen by flow cytometry. Every patient had severe acquired aplastic anemia. None of the patients had been given any therapy when their blood was sampled. This sample stems from a study of CD8+CD57+ T cells in acquired aplastic anemia. Whole-study findings and limits: The study found no significant CD8+ Simpson's diversity difference between patients and controls. The study identified around 28 CD8+ CDR3 sequences shared by patients and controls.

With 6 bases removed from V and 5 bases from J, the gap between germline ends came to 22 bases. The germline V gene has CDR1 DFQATT and CDR2 SNEGSKA (reference sequence). The length of the CDR3 is 16 residues. Both TCR beta VDJ combination and CDR3 sequence profiling were carried out. Genomic DNA was the template for this profiling. A single record per CDR3 protein comes from TCRdb applying MiXCR to the reads. The data hold around 130,000 distinct CDR3 sequences, with about 50% observed a single time. The rearrangement links TRBV20-1 to TRBJ2-2; the D gene is possibly TRBD1 (6 bases). Sequencing was performed on sorted CD4+, CD8+, or CD8+CD57+ T cells (not recorded which) from PBMCs. The TCR comes from a human donor with aplastic anemia. CDR3 sequence: CSAVTPTGPTTGELFF. In DNA form, the CDR3 reads TGCAGTGCCGTCACCCCTACAGGGCCGACAACCGGGGAGCTGTTTTTT.